Below, 13 T cell receptor beta chains from the same sample are listed, as sequenced in a study of shared clonotypes between healthy human individuals. TCRdb keeps only in-frame clones here, not all; method: immunoSEQ multiplex PCR. The repertoire holds under 1,100,000 clones, around 78% seen once, with roughly 0.65% in the top ten. The sample taken for sequencing was memory CD4+ T cells from PBMCs. Subset given: CD45RA-negative fraction. Every receptor here comes from a man aged 18-30 years in good health. Some clones in this sample may be carry-over from other donors' samples.

V is TRBV4-3 and J is TRBJ2-3, with 7 bases fitting TRBD1. The ends lost 0 bases at V and 4 bases at J; junction bases unmatched: 4. Per the germline V gene, CDR1 is LGHNA and CDR2 is YSLEER. The CDR3 runs to 15 residues. The CDR3 loop reads CASSQDTGVADTQYF. For the CDR3, the DNA is TGCGCCAGCAGCCAAGATACAGGGGTCGCAGATACGCAGTATTTT.

The CDR3 DNA sequence: TGCGCCAGCAGCCTGAGGACAGCGACAGATACGCAGTATTTT. The encoded protein is CASSLRTATDTQYF. The V and J genes are TRBV5-1 and TRBJ2-3, with a tentative D call TRBD1 (6 bases). CDR1 is SGHRS and CDR2 is YFSETQ in the germline V gene. Deletions cut 4 bases from V and 3 bases from J, with 12 bases between. The CDR3 loop spans 14 amino acids. The variable domain in full, completed from reference TRBV5-1 and TRBJ2-3, reads KAGVTQTPRYLIKTRGQQVTLSCSPISGHRSVSWYQQTPGQGLQFLFEYFSETQRNKGNFPGRFSGRQFSNSRSEMNVSTLELGDSALYLCASSLRTATDTQYFGPGTRLTVL.

In the case of this clone: Other DNA sequences in the sample encode the same CDR3. The chain joins TRBV7-8 to TRBJ1-1; D perhaps matches TRBD1 (6 bases). Deletions cut 5 bases from V and 2 bases from J, with 12 bases between. The CDR3 loop spans 14 amino acids. Germline V gene data show CDR1 as SGHVS and CDR2 as FQNEAQ. Written as DNA, the CDR3 is TGTGCCAGCAGCCTCGGACAGCGAAACACTGAAGCTTTCTTT. It codes for CASSLGQRNTEAFF.

This rearrangement joins TRBV5-1 to TRBJ2-2; TRBD1 aligns across 10 bases. This CDR3 has 15 residues. Germline V CDR1 and CDR2: SGHRS, YFSETQ. The V and J ends lost 1 base and 7 bases, in that order; junction bases with no gene match: 4. This CDR3 reads CASSLSGTGVGELFF. The CDR3 DNA reads TGCGCCAGCAGCTTGTCTGGGACAGGGGTCGGGGAGCTGTTTTTT.

The V and J genes are TRBV25-1 and TRBJ1-3; D remains unclear. Trimming removed 1 base at V and 2 bases at J, with 12 bases between. The CDR3 extends over 16 amino acids. Germline V gene lookup returns CDR1 MGHDK and CDR2 SYGVNS. The CDR3 sequence: CASSESPNPAGNTIYF. As DNA, the CDR3 is TGTGCCAGCAGTGAATCCCCAAACCCAGCTGGAAACACCATATATTTT.

The chain links TRBV27 to TRBJ2-7; maybe TRBD1 (5 bases). This CDR3 is 11 amino acids long. The V gene lost 7 bases and the J gene lost 6 bases, with 10 bases spanning the gap. Looked up from germline, CDR1 is MNHEY and CDR2 is SMNVEV (reference sequence). CDR3 in amino acids: CASMGRGEQYF. For the CDR3, the DNA is TGTGCCAGCATGGGAAGGGGCGAGCAGTACTTC.

The chain uses TRBV7-8 and TRBJ2-6, with a tentative D call TRBD1 (5 bases). In germline, CDR1 is SGHVS, CDR2 FQNEAQ. V lost 1 base and J 4 bases, leaving 11 bases between the germline ends. The CDR3 has 16 residues. CDR3 DNA sequence: TGTGCCAGCAGCTTAGATGGGGCGCCCGGGGCCAACGTCCTGACTTTC. This encodes CASSLDGAPGANVLTF.

The genes are TRBV5-4 and TRBJ2-7; TRBD2 matches 7 bases. The V and J ends lost 4 bases and 3 bases, in that order; junction bases with no gene match: 10. The CDR3 spans 15 residues. Germline V gene lookup returns CDR1 SGHNT and CDR2 YYREEE (reference sequence). The CDR3 loop reads CASSRSGSGNYEQYF. In DNA form, the CDR3 reads TGTGCCAGCAGCCGTAGCGGGTCGGGGAACTACGAGCAGTACTTC.

The CDR3 DNA sequence: TGTGCCAGCAGCCCCGAATGGGACATCTACAATGAGCAGTTCTTC. Its translation: CASSPEWDIYNEQFF. V usage is TRBV7-9 and J usage is TRBJ2-1, with D maybe TRBD1 (6 bases). The CDR3 sequence is 15 residues long. Germline lookup yields CDR1 SEHNR and CDR2 FQNEAQ (reference sequence). The ends were cut back, 5 bases at V and 3 bases at J, with 14 bases in the middle. The variable domain in full, completed from reference TRBV7-9 and TRBJ2-1, reads DTGVSQNPRHKITKRGQNVTFRCDPISEHNRLYWYRQTLGQGPEFLTYFQNEAQLEKSRLLSDRFSAERPKGSFSTLEIQRTEQGDSAMYLCASSPEWDIYNEQFFGPGTRLTVL.

V is TRBV5-4 and J is TRBJ2-5; 9 nucleotides agree with TRBD2. Trimming at V came to 3 bases and at J to 4 bases, leaving 7 bases not matched to a gene. Germline V lookup: CDR1 SGHNT, CDR2 YYREEE (reference sequence). This CDR3 comprises 15 residues. CDR3 nucleotides: TGTGCCAGCAGCTCCCCCCTAGCGGGATCAGAGACCCAGTACTTC. Amino acid sequence: CASSSPLAGSETQYF. Full variable domain (missing parts from reference TRBV5-4 and TRBJ2-5): ETGVTQSPTHLIKTRGQQVTLRCSSQSGHNTVSWYQQALGQGPQFIFQYYREEENGRGNFPPRFSGLQFPNYSSELNVNALELDDSALYLCASSSPLAGSETQYFGPGTRLLVL.

This clone was detected once. The rearrangement links TRBV4-3 to TRBJ1-3; 9 positions agree with TRBD1. Trimming removed 1 base from V and 8 bases from J; junction bases left unmatched: 6. The CDR3 covers 15 residues. Germline CDR1 LGHNA, CDR2 YSLEER. The CDR3 bases are TGCGCCAGCAGCCAAGGCGGGGACAGGGTAGACACCATATATTTT. Protein product: CASSQGGDRVDTIYF.

The chain recombines TRBV7-2 with TRBJ2-2, with TRBD2 identical over 8 bases. There are 17 residues in the CDR3. With V trimmed by 1 base and J by 4 bases, 8 bases remained unmatched. Germline V gene lookup returns CDR1 SGHTA and CDR2 FQGNSA. In DNA form, the CDR3 reads TGTGCCAGCAGCTTAGGGTTTACTAGCGGAACCACCGGGGAGCTGTTTTTT. This encodes CASSLGFTSGTTGELFF.

The J gene is TRBJ2-3, the V gene TRBV7-2, with 11 positions matching TRBD2. V lost 6 bases to trimming and J lost 1 base; unmatched junction nucleotides: 12. CDR3 length: 18 residues. Germline V gene data show CDR1 as SGHTA and CDR2 as FQGNSA. As DNA, the CDR3 is TGTGCCAGCAGTACTAGACTAGCGGGAACTTTGGGCACAGATACGCAGTATTTT. The encoded protein is CASSTRLAGTLGTDTQYF.